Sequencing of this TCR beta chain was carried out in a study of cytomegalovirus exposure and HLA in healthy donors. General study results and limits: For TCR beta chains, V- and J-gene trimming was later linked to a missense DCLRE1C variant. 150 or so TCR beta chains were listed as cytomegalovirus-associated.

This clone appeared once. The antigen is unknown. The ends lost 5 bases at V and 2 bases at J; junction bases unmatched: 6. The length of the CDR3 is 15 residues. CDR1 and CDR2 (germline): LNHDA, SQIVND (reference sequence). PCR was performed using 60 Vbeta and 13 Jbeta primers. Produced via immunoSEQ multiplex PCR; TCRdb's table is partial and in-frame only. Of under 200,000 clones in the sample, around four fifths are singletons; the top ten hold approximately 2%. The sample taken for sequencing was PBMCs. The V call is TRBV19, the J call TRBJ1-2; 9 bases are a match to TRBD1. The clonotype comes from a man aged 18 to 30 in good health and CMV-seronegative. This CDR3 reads CASSSPGTGNYGYTF. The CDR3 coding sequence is TGTGCCAGTAGTTCCCCCGGGACAGGGAACTATGGCTACACCTTC.